The entry below gives a single T cell receptor beta chain sequence along with its context. Random-hexamer reverse transcription was applied to roughly 0.5 to 1 ug RNA. An immunoSEQ multiplex PCR amplified TCR beta CDR3 over 54 Vbeta and 13 Jbeta. TCRdb ran MiXCR on the immunoSEQ multiplex PCR reads and lists one entry per CDR3 protein. The data show approximately 180,000 distinct CDR3 sequences, with about 94% seen just once and under 0.095% held by the top ten. These data are taken from a study of CD8 T cells in Susac syndrome. FACS enriched CD8+ TEMRA cells, while bulk CD8+ and CD4+ were negatively isolated. Germline V gene lookup returns CDR1 DFQATT and CDR2 SNEGSKA (reference sequence). V was trimmed by 3 bases and J by 5 bases, leaving 16 bases between them. The CDR3 has 14 residues.

This chain connects TRBV20-1 to TRBJ1-1, with D perhaps matching TRBD1 (5 bases). The specimen sequenced was CD4+ T cells from PBMCs. The TCR originated in a human donor with multiple sclerosis. This CDR3 is CSARKTVLGTEAFF. The CDR3 DNA reads TGCAGTGCTAGGAAGACAGTGTTGGGTACTGAAGCTTTCTTT.